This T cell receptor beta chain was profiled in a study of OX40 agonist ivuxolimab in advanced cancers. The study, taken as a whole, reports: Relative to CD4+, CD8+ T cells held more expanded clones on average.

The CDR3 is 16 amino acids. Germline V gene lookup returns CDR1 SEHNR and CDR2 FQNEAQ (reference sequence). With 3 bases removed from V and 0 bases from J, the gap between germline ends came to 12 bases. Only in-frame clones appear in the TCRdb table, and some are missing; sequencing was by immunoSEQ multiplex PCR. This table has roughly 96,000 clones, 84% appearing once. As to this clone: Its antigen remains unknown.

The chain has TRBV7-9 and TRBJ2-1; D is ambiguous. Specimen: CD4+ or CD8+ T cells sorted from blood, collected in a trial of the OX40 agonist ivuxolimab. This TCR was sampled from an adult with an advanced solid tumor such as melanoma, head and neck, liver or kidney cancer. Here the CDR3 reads CASSFIIQSSYNEQFF. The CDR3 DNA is TGTGCCAGCAGCTTCATCATACAAAGCTCCTACAATGAGCAGTTCTTC.